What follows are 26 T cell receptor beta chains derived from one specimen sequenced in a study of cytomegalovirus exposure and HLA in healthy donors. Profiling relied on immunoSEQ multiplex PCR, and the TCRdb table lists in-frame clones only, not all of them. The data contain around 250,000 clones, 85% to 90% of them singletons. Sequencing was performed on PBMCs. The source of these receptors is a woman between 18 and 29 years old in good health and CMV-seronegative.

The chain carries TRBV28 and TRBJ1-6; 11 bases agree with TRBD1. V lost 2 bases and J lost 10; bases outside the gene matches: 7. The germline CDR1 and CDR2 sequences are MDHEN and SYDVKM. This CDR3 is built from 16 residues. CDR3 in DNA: TGTGCCAGCAGTTTACCCGGACAGGGGGCAGGCTCACCCCTCCACTTT. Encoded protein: CASSLPGQGAGSPLHF.

The CDR3 spells CASSLPPDGKSTDTQYF. The CDR3 DNA is TGTGCCAGCAGTTTACCCCCGGACGGGAAAAGCACAGATACGCAGTATTTT. V and J are TRBV28 and TRBJ2-3; D is possibly TRBD2 (5 bases). This CDR3 contains 17 residues. Germline V lookup: CDR1 MDHEN, CDR2 SYDVKM. Trimming took 2 bases from V and 0 from J, leaving 15 bases between them.

This CDR3 is CASSFVQNYGYTF. In DNA form, the CDR3 reads TGTGCCAGCAGTTTTGTCCAGAACTATGGCTACACCTTC. The chain joins TRBV28 to TRBJ1-2; D call uncertain. Germline values: CDR1 MDHEN, CDR2 SYDVKM. The CDR3 has 13 residues. Trimming took off 3 bases at V and 2 bases at J, with 7 bases between the two ends.

The DNA of the CDR3 is TGTGCCAGCAGCCAAACCGACTACCGGAACTACGAGCAGTACTTC. This encodes CASSQTDYRNYEQYF. This chain connects TRBV14 to TRBJ2-7; possible D gene TRBD2, 5 bases. CDR3 length: 15 residues. Germline-derived CDR1 and CDR2 are SGHDN and FVKESK. V lost 2 bases and J lost 3, with 14 bases in between.

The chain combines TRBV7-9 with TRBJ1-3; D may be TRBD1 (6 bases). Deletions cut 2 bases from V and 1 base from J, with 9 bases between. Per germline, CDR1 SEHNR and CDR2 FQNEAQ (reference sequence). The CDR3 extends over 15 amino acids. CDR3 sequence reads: CASSLNRASGNTIYF. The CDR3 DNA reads TGTGCCAGCAGCTTAAACAGGGCTTCTGGAAACACCATATATTTT.

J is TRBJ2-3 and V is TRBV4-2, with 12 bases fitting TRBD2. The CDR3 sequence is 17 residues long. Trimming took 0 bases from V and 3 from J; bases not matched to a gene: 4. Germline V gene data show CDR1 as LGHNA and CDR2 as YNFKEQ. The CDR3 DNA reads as TGTGCCAGCAGCCAAGATCTTACTAGCGGGGGGACAGATACGCAGTATTTT. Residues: CASSQDLTSGGTDTQYF.

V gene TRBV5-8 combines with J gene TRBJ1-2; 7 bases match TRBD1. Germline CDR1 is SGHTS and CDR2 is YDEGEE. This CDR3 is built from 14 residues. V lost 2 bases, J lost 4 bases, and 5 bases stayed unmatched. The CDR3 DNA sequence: TGTGCCAGCAGCTTACAGGGGCCCCTCTATGGCTACACCTTC. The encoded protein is CASSLQGPLYGYTF.

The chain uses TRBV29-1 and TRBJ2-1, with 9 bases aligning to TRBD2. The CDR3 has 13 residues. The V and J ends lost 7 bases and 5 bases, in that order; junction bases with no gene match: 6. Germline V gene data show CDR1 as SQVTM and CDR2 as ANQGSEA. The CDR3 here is CSAPGLANNEQFF. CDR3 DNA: TGCAGCGCGCCGGGACTAGCCAACAATGAGCAGTTCTTC.

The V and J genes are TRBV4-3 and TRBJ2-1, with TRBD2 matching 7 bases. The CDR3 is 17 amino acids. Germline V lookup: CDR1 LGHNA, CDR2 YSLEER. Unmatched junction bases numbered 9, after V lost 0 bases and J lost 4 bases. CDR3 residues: CASSQDSGLAEYNEQFF. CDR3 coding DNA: TGCGCCAGCAGCCAAGATTCGGGTCTAGCGGAATACAATGAGCAGTTCTTC.

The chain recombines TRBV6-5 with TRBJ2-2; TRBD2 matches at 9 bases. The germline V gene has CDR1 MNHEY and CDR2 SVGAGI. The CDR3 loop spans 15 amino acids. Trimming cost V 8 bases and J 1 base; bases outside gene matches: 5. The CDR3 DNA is TGTGCCAGCGGCGGGGGGGTTGGGAACACCGGGGAGCTGTTTTTT. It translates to CASGGGVGNTGELFF.

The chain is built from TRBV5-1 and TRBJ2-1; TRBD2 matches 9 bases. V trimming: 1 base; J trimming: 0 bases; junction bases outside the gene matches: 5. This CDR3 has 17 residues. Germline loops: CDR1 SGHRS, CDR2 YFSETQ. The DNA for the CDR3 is TGCGCCAGCAGCTTGTTTGAGCGGGGGGCCTCCTACAATGAGCAGTTCTTC. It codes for CASSLFERGASYNEQFF.

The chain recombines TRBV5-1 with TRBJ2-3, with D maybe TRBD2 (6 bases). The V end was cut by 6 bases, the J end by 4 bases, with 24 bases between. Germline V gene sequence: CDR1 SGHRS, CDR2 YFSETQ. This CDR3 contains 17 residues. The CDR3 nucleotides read TGCGCCAGCACCGAAGAACGTATGTCCGGAGGGGCAGATACGCAGTATTTT. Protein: CASTEERMSGGADTQYF.

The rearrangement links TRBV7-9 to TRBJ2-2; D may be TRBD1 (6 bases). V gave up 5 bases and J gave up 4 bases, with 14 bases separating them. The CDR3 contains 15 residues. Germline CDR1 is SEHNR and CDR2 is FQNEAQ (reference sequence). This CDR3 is CASSAEQGTTGELFF. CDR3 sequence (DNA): TGTGCCAGCAGCGCAGAACAGGGAACCACCGGGGAGCTGTTTTTT.

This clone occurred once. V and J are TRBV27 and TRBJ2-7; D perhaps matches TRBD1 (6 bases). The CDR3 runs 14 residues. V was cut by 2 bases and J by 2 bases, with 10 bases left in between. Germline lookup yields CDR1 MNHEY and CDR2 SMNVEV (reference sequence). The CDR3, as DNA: TGTGCCAGCAGTTTACGGGACAACACCTACGAGCAGTACTTC. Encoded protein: CASSLRDNTYEQYF.

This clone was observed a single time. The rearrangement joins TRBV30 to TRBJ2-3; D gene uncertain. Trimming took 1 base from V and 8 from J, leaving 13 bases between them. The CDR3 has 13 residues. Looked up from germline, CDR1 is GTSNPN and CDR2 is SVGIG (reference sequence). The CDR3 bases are TGTGCCTGGAGTGAGCAGGCCCCAGGTACGCAGTATTTT. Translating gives CAWSEQAPGTQYF.

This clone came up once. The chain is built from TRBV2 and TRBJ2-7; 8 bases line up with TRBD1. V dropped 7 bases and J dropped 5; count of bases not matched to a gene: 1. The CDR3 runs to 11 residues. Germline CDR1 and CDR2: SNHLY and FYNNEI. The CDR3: CASTGGHEQYF. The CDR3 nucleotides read TGTGCCAGCACAGGGGGCCACGAGCAGTACTTC.

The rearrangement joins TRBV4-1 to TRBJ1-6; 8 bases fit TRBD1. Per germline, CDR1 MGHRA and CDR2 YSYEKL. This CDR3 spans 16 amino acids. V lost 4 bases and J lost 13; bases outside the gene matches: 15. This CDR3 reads CASSPPGGQGFNPLHF. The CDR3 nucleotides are TGCGCCAGCAGCCCACCCGGAGGACAGGGATTTAACCCCCTCCACTTT.

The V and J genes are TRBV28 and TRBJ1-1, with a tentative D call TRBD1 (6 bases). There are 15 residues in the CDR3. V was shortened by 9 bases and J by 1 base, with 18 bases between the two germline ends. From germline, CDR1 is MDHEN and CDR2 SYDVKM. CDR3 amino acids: CASGTPGGSNTEAFF. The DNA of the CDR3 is TGTGCCAGTGGAACCCCGGGGGGCTCGAACACTGAAGCTTTCTTT.

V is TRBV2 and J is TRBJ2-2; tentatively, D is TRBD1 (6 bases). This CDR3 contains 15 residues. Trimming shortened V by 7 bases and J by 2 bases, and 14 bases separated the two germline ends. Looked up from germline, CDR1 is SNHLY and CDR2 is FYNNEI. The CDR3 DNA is TGTGCCAGCACCCCCCGGGACACTAACACCGGGGAGCTGTTTTTT. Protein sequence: CASTPRDTNTGELFF.

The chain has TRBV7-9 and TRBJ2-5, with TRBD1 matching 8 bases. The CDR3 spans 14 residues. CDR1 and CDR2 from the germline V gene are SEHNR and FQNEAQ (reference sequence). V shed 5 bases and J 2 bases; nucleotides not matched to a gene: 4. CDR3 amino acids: CASSIQGVQETQYF. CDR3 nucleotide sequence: TGTGCCAGCAGCATACAGGGGGTTCAAGAGACCCAGTACTTC.

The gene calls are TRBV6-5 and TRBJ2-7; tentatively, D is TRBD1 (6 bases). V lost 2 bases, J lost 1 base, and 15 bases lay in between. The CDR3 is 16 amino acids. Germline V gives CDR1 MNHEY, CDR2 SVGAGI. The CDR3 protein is CASSYRGNQGSYEQYF. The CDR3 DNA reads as TGTGCCAGCAGTTACCGGGGAAACCAGGGGTCCTACGAGCAGTACTTC.

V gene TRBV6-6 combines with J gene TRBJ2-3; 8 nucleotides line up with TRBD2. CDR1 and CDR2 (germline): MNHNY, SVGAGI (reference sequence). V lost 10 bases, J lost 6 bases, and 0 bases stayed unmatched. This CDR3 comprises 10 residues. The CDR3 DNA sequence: TGTGCCACGGGGGGGGATACGCAGTATTTT. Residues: CATGGDTQYF.

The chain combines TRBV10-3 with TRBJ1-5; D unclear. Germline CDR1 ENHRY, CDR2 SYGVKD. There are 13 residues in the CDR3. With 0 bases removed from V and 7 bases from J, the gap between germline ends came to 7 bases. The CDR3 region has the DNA TGTGCCATCAGTGAGTCAGTTGGCCAGCCCCAGCATTTT. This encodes CAISESVGQPQHF.

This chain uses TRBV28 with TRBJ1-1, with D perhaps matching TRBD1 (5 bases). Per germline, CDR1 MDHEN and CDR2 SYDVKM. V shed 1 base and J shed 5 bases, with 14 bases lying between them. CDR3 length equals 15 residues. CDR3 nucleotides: TGTGCCAGCAGTTTATATGCCAGGGTTGCAACTGAAGCTTTCTTT. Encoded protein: CASSLYARVATEAFF.

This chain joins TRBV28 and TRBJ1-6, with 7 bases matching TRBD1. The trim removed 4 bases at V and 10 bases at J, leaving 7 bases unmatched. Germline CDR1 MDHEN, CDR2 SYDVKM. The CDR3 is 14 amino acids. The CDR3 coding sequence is TGTGCCAGCAGTTCCCGGGACAGCGGATCACCCCTCCACTTT. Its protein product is CASSSRDSGSPLHF.

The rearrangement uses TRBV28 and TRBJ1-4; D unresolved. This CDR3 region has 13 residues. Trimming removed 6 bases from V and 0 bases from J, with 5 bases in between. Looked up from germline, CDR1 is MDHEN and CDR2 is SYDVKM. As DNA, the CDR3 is TGTGCCAGCAGGAGAGCAACTAATGAAAAACTGTTTTTT. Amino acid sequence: CASRRATNEKLFF.